The 27 T cell receptor beta chains below come from one sample, sequenced in a study of early T cells in non-severe SARS-CoV-2 infection. TCRdb processed the 5' RACE reads anew with MiXCR; each CDR3 protein has one entry. The repertoire holds roughly 58,000 distinct CDR3 sequences, with 11% as singletons. The sample comprised whole blood. The receptors were sampled from an adult who was a healthcare worker with PCR-confirmed SARS-CoV-2 infection or an uninfected control (not recorded which).

Here the CDR3 reads CASMRGAYEQYF. The DNA for the CDR3 is TGTGCCAGCATGAGGGGGGCCTACGAGCAGTACTTC. The gene calls are TRBV12-3 or TRBV12-4 and TRBJ2-7; D may match TRBD1 or TRBD2 (6 bases each). This CDR3 contains 12 residues. V shed 7 bases and J shed 2 bases, with 9 bases lying between them.

This clonotype was counted at least ten times. The V and J genes are TRBV19 and TRBJ1-2; TRBD1 might be the D (5 bases). The CDR3 is 15 amino acids. The germline V gene has CDR1 LNHDA and CDR2 SQIVND (reference sequence). V lost 4 bases, J lost 6 bases, and 18 bases lay in between. The CDR3 sequence: CASSSPPGRFNGYTF. In nucleotides, the CDR3 is TGTGCCAGTAGTAGCCCCCCGGGACGTTTCAATGGCTACACCTTC.

The chain couples TRBV28 to TRBJ2-2; the D gene could be TRBD1 or TRBD2 (5 bases each). The germline CDR1 and CDR2 sequences are MDHEN and SYDVKM. V gave up 6 bases and J gave up 3 bases, with 14 bases separating them. The CDR3 contains 15 residues. The CDR3 here is CASRAGTRDTGELFF. The DNA for the CDR3 is TGTGCCAGCAGAGCTGGGACCCGAGACACCGGGGAGCTGTTTTTT.

This clonotype was counted a few times. This chain uses TRBV11-2 with TRBJ1-1, with D possibly matching TRBD1 (6 bases). This CDR3 is built from 16 residues. Trimming cost V 1 base and J 1 base, with 13 bases left between them. Germline lookup yields CDR1 SGHAT and CDR2 FQNNGV. CDR3 protein: CASSLGRGTPNTEAFF. The CDR3 DNA sequence: TGTGCCAGCAGCTTAGGTAGGGGGACACCGAACACTGAAGCTTTCTTT.

This clonotype was counted a few times. This sequence joins TRBV9 and TRBJ1-1; TRBD1 aligns across 9 bases. The germline V gene encodes CDR1 SGDLS and CDR2 YYNGEE. J gave up 3 bases and V 3 bases, and 0 bases lay outside the gene matches. This CDR3 contains 13 residues. CDR3 protein: CASSGTGDTEAFF. In DNA, the CDR3 is TGTGCCAGCAGCGGGACAGGGGACACTGAAGCTTTCTTT.

CDR3 region: CASSLLPGAYNEQFF. The CDR3 nucleotides are TGCGCCAGCAGCTTGTTACCGGGCGCCTACAATGAGCAGTTCTTC. The chain joins TRBV5-1 to TRBJ2-1; D gene unclear. The CDR3 has 15 residues. V lost 1 base and J lost 2, with 10 bases in between. The germline gives CDR1 SGHRS, CDR2 YFSETQ.

The V call is TRBV27, the J call TRBJ2-1; D is possibly TRBD1 (6 bases). The germline CDR1 and CDR2 sequences are MNHEY and SMNVEV (reference sequence). Trimming removed 5 bases from V and 7 bases from J, with 15 bases in between. The CDR3 has 14 amino acids. The CDR3 region has the DNA TGTGCCAGCAGTGAAACAGGGTTGTGGAATGAGCAGTTCTTC. It is translated as CASSETGLWNEQFF.

The chain has TRBV28 and TRBJ1-6; D uncertain. The ends were cut back, 6 bases at V and 8 bases at J, with 20 bases in the middle. The CDR3 consists of 16 residues. Germline assignment: CDR1 MDHEN and CDR2 SYDVKM. This CDR3 reads CASRTSPGRSDSPLHF. In DNA, the CDR3 is TGTGCCAGCAGAACTTCTCCGGGAAGGAGCGATTCACCCCTCCACTTT.

This clonotype was seen more than once but under ten times. The chain links TRBV27 to TRBJ2-3; 7 bases align to TRBD1. Germline V gene data show CDR1 as MNHEY and CDR2 as SMNVEV (reference sequence). The CDR3 spans 14 residues. Unmatched junction bases numbered 3, after V lost 5 bases and J lost 1 base. DNA for the CDR3: TGTGCCAGCAGTACAGGACAGGGCACAGATACGCAGTATTTT. This gives the protein CASSTGQGTDTQYF.

Ten or more counts support this clonotype. The chain joins TRBV20-1 to TRBJ2-7, with 8 bases identical to TRBD2. The CDR3 is 14 residues long. CDR1 and CDR2 from the germline V gene are DFQATT and SNEGSKA (reference sequence). Trimming at V came to 3 bases and at J to 0 bases, leaving 4 bases not matched to a gene. The CDR3 nucleotides are TGCAGTGCTAGGGTAAGCGGGAGCTCCTACGAGCAGTACTTC. Protein sequence: CSARVSGSSYEQYF.

This clonotype was counted a single time. This sequence joins TRBV5-1 and TRBJ1-1; D is ambiguous. Trimming shortened V by 4 bases and J by 1 base, and 11 bases separated the two germline ends. CDR1 and CDR2 (germline): SGHRS, YFSETQ. The CDR3 extends over 14 amino acids. In DNA form, the CDR3 reads TGCGCCAGCAGCACGGTCGCCGGGAACACTGAAGCTTTCTTT. Its translation: CASSTVAGNTEAFF.

This chain uses TRBV20-1 with TRBJ1-5; possible D gene TRBD1, 6 bases. With 6 bases removed from V and 4 bases from J, the gap between germline ends came to 13 bases. Germline assignment: CDR1 DFQATT and CDR2 SNEGSKA (reference sequence). This CDR3 has 13 amino acids. CDR3: CSAEADSNQPQHF. In DNA, the CDR3 is TGCAGTGCGGAAGCGGACAGTAATCAGCCCCAGCATTTT.

This clonotype was observed a few times. This sequence joins TRBV7-9 and TRBJ2-3; the D gene could be TRBD1 or TRBD2 (5 bases each). Germline CDR1 and CDR2: SEHNR and FQNEAQ (reference sequence). V shed 4 bases and J shed 3 bases, with 17 bases lying between them. This CDR3 contains 16 residues. The chain's CDR3 is CASSSSGTATTDTQYF. The CDR3 bases are TGTGCCAGCAGCTCTTCCGGGACGGCTACAACAGATACGCAGTATTTT. Full variable domain (outside the CDR3, taken from reference TRBV7-9 and TRBJ2-3): DTGVSQNPRHKITKRGQNVTFRCDPISEHNRLYWYRQTLGQGPEFLTYFQNEAQLEKSRLLSDRFSAERPKGSFSTLEIQRTEQGDSAMYLCASSSSGTATTDTQYFGPGTRLTVL.

The chain is built from TRBV6-1 and TRBJ1-5, with D perhaps matching TRBD1 (5 bases). This CDR3 contains 16 residues. Trimming took 4 bases from V and 0 from J, leaving 13 bases between them. From germline, CDR1 is MNHNS and CDR2 SASEGT. As DNA, the CDR3 is TGTGCCAGCAGTGGACAAGGACATTCTAGCAATCAGCCCCAGCATTTT. It yields the protein CASSGQGHSSNQPQHF.

This clonotype was detected only a few times. The genes are TRBV5-1 and TRBJ1-2; D might be TRBD1 (6 bases). The CDR3 loop spans 14 amino acids. Germline loops: CDR1 SGHRS, CDR2 YFSETQ. The V end was cut by 5 bases, the J end by 4 bases, with 15 bases between. The CDR3 DNA follows: TGCGCCAGCAGTCTTAACAGGGTAGGCTATGGCTACACCTTC. This translates into CASSLNRVGYGYTF.

Many counts were recorded for this clonotype. The chain is built from TRBV25-1 and TRBJ2-7, with D hard to call. The CDR3 spans 11 residues. V was trimmed by 6 bases and J by 2 bases, leaving 5 bases between them. Germline-derived CDR1 and CDR2 are MGHDK and SYGVNS. The CDR3 DNA is TGTGCCAGCAGGGGGACCTACGAGCAGTACTTC. Encoded protein: CASRGTYEQYF.

This chain uses TRBV20-1 with TRBJ2-1; weak D call: TRBD2 (5 bases). The V end lost 5 bases, the J end lost 5 bases, and 13 bases lay between the germline ends. The CDR3 sequence is 13 residues long. Germline CDR1 is DFQATT and CDR2 is SNEGSKA (reference sequence). CDR3 loop: CSAHQRINNEQFF. The CDR3 region has the DNA TGCAGTGCTCATCAGCGGATAAACAATGAGCAGTTCTTC.

The rearrangement joins TRBV27 to TRBJ1-6; weak D call: TRBD1 (5 bases). Germline CDR1 reads MNHEY; CDR2 reads SMNVEV (reference sequence). The CDR3 is 16 amino acids. V shed 7 bases and J shed 10 bases, with 23 bases lying between them. DNA for the CDR3: TGTGCCAGCACCCCCCTTGGGGACTCAATGGGGTCACCCCTCCACTTT. Translated, it gives CASTPLGDSMGSPLHF.

This clonotype was detected ten times or more. V usage is TRBV5-1 and J usage is TRBJ1-1; tentatively, D is TRBD1 (5 bases). Germline CDR1 SGHRS, CDR2 YFSETQ. The V end was cut by 2 bases, the J end by 4 bases, with 15 bases between. The CDR3 has 15 amino acids. This CDR3 is CASSLQATSVTEAFF. As DNA, the CDR3 is TGCGCCAGCAGCTTACAGGCGACCAGCGTCACTGAAGCTTTCTTT.

This clonotype was detected many times. The rearrangement uses TRBV11-3 and TRBJ1-1, with TRBD1 as a possible D gene (5 bases). V was trimmed by 0 bases and J by 5 bases, leaving 16 bases between them. CDR1 and CDR2 (germline): SGHNT, YENEEA. There are 16 residues in the CDR3. CDR3 nucleotide sequence: TGTGCCAGCAGCTTAGATGGGCGGGACGGAAGGACTGAAGCTTTCTTT. Translating it yields CASSLDGRDGRTEAFF.

This clonotype was detected ten times or more. The gene calls are TRBV28 and TRBJ1-4; 7 nucleotides line up with TRBD1. The germline gives CDR1 MDHEN, CDR2 SYDVKM. After removal of 5 bases from V and 3 bases from J, the junction contained 6 bases not matched to a gene. This CDR3 spans 15 amino acids. The CDR3 coding sequence is TGTGCCAGCAGTCGATTCGGGACAGCTAATGAAAAACTGTTTTTT. Amino acids: CASSRFGTANEKLFF.

The sample holds many counts of this clonotype. The chain is built from TRBV7-2 and TRBJ1-4; D may be TRBD1 (6 bases). The CDR3 contains 17 residues. Trimming stripped 4 bases from V and 0 bases from J, with 15 bases between. CDR1 SGHTA and CDR2 FQGNSA come from the germline V gene. The CDR3: CASSSGGGITTNEKLFF. The CDR3 DNA follows: TGTGCCAGCAGCTCTGGGGGCGGAATCACAACTAATGAAAAACTGTTTTTT.

This clonotype was counted only a few times. The V call is TRBV2, the J call TRBJ2-7; D call uncertain. Trimming took 4 bases from V and 2 from J, leaving 12 bases between them. The CDR3 loop spans 14 amino acids. The germline V gene has CDR1 SNHLY and CDR2 FYNNEI. The CDR3 coding sequence is TGTGCCAGCAGTGTGTACAGAGGCGCCTACGAGCAGTACTTC. It specifies CASSVYRGAYEQYF. The entire variable domain, with the rest obtained from reference TRBV2 and TRBJ2-7, is as follows: EPEVTQTPSHQVTQMGQEVILRCVPISNHLYFYWYRQILGQKVEFLVSFYNNEISEKSEIFDDQFSVERPDGSNFTLKIRSTKLEDSAMYFCASSVYRGAYEQYFGPGTRLTVT.

The chain links TRBV6-6 to TRBJ1-1; maybe TRBD1 (6 bases). V dropped 7 bases and J dropped 5 bases, with 20 bases sitting between them. CDR3 length: 15 residues. Germline CDR1 reads MNHNY; CDR2 reads SVGAGI (reference sequence). The CDR3 DNA follows: TGTGCCAGCAATTTACTAGGGGGGGCGGTTACTGAAGCTTTCTTT. Translated, it gives CASNLLGGAVTEAFF.

This clonotype was detected only a few times. V usage is TRBV4-2 and J usage is TRBJ1-6, with a weak D call TRBD1 (6 bases). Trimming removed 0 bases at V and 8 bases at J, with 14 bases between. This CDR3 contains 16 residues. The germline CDR1 and CDR2 sequences are LGHNA and YNFKEQ. The CDR3 protein is CASSQDTGTRDSPLHF. Here the CDR3 DNA reads TGTGCCAGCAGCCAAGATACGGGGACACGTGATTCACCCCTCCACTTT.

The chain recombines TRBV18 with TRBJ1-4; TRBD1 agrees at 7 bases. Germline V gene data show CDR1 as KGHSH and CDR2 as LQKENI. CDR3 length: 14 residues. V was clipped by 2 bases and J by 7 bases; unmatched bases: 4. CDR3 coding DNA: TGTGCCAGCTCACCAGGGGACAGCAGTGAAAAACTGTTTTTT. Its protein is CASSPGDSSEKLFF.

This clonotype was seen more than once but under ten times. The chain carries TRBV18 and TRBJ2-3; D is unclear. Trimming removed 3 bases at V and 3 bases at J, with 10 bases between. This CDR3 region has 14 residues. Germline CDR1 reads KGHSH; CDR2 reads LQKENI. Here the CDR3 reads CASSPARSTDTQYF. CDR3 nucleotide sequence: TGTGCCAGCTCACCGGCTAGGAGTACAGATACGCAGTATTTT.